What follows describes a single T cell receptor (beta chain). The data belong to a study of blood T cell repertoires in COVID-19. Study details: The United States, Italy and Spain supplied acute and convalescent COVID-19 samples. In each case, the material was cDNA or gDNA derived from T cells, B-cell-depleted T cells, or PBMCs.

As originally analysed: Amplifying reference gene primers gave estimates of nucleated cell counts. The data were produced by immunoSEQ multiplex PCR, yet TCRdb's version contains in-frame clones alone and is incomplete. The V and J calls and clone size come from that table; D and trimming were worked out from the DNA. The profile shows tens of thousands of clones, 90% of them singletons. The CDR3 runs 14 residues. V was cut by 0 bases and J by 3 bases, with 7 bases left in between. The germline V gene has CDR1 SGDLS and CDR2 YYNGEE. The chain combines TRBV9 with TRBJ1-3; D unresolved. The receptor comes from a woman older than 75 with active or convalescent COVID-19. Sequencing input: peripheral blood. Written as DNA, the CDR3 is TGTGCCAGCAGCGTAGGGCAGTTTGGAAACACCATATATTTT. Its translation is CASSVGQFGNTIYF. Using reference TRBV9 and TRBJ1-3 for the parts outside the CDR3, the full variable domain is DSGVTQTPKHLITATGQRVTLRCSPRSGDLSVYWYQQSLDQGLQFLIQYYNGEERAKGNILERFSAQQFPDLHSELNLSSLELGDSALYFCASSVGQFGNTIYFGEGSWLTVV.